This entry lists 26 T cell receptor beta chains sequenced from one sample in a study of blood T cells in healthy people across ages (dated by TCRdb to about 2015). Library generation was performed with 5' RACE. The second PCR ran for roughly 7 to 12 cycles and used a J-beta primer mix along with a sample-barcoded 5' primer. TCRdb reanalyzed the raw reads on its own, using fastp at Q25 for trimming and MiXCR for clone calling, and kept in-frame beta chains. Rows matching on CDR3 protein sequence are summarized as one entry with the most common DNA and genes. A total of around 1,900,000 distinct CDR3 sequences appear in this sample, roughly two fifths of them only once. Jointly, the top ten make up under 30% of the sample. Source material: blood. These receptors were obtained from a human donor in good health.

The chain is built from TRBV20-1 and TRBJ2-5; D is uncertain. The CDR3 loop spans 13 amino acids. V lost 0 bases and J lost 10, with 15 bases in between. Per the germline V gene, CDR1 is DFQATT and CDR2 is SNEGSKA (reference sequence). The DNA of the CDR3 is TGCAGTGCTAGAGATGGAGACCGACCCATCCAGTACTTC. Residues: CSARDGDRPIQYF.

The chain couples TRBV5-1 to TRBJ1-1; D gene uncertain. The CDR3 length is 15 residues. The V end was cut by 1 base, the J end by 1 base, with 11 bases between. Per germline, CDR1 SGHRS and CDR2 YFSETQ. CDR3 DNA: TGCGCCAGCAGCTTGCTGGGTTTGAAGAACACTGAAGCTTTCTTT. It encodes CASSLLGLKNTEAFF.

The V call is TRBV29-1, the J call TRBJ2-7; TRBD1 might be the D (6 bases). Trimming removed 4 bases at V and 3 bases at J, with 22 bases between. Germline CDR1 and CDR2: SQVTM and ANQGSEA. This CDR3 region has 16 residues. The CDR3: CSVAGEGTGSFYEQYF. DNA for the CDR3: TGCAGCGTTGCAGGAGAGGGTACAGGGTCGTTCTACGAGCAGTACTTC.

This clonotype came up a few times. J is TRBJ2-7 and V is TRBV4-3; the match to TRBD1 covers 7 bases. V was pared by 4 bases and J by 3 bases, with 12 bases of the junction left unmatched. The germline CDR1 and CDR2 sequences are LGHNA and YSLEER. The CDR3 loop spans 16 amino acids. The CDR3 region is CASSLTVRTGVYEQYF. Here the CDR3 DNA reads TGCGCCAGCAGCCTTACCGTCAGGACAGGTGTCTACGAGCAGTACTTC.

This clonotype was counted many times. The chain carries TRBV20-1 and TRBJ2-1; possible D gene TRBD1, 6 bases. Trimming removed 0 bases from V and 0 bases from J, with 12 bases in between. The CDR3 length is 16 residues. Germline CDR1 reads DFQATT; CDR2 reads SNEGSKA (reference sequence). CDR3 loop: CSARDLRGSSYNEQFF. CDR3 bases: TGCAGTGCTAGAGATCTTAGGGGGAGCTCCTACAATGAGCAGTTCTTC.

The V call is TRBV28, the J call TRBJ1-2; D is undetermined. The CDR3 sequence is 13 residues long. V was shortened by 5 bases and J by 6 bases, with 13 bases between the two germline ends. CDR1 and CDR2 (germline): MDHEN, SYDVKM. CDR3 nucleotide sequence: TGTGCCAGCAGTGGCCCCGGAGGCCATGGCTACACCTTC. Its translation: CASSGPGGHGYTF.

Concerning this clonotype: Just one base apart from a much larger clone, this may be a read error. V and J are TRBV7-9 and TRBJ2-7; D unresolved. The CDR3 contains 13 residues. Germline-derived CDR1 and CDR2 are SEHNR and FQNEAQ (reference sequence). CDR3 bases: TGTGTCAGCAGCTTAGTAACTGCCTACGAGCAGTACTTC. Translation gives CVSSLVTAYEQYF.

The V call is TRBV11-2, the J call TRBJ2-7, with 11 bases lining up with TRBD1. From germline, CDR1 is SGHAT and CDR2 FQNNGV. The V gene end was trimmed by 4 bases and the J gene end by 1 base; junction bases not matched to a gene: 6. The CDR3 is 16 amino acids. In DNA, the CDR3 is TGTGCCAGCAGCTGGACAGGGGGCTTACAGTCCTACGAGCAGTACTTC. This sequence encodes CASSWTGGLQSYEQYF.

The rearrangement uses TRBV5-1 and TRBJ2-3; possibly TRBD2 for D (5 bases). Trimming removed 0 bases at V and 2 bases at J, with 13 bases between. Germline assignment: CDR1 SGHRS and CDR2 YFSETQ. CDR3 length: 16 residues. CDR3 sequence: CASSLAGGLNTDTQYF. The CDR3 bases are TGCGCCAGCAGCTTGGCCGGCGGGCTCAACACAGATACGCAGTATTTT.

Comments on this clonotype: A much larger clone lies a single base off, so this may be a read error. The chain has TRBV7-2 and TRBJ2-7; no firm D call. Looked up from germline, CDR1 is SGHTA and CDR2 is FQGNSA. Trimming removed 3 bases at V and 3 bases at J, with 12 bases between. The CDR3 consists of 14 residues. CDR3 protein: CASSFGPGFYEQYF. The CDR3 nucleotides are TGTGCCAGCAGCTTTGGGCCAGGATTCTACGAGCAGTACTTC.

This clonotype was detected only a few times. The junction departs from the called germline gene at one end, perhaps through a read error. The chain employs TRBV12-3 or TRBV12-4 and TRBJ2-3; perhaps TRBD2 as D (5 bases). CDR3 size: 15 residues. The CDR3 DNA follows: TGTGCCAGCAGCCCCCTCACGGCTAGCACAGATGCGCAGTATTTT. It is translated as CASSPLTASTDAQYF.

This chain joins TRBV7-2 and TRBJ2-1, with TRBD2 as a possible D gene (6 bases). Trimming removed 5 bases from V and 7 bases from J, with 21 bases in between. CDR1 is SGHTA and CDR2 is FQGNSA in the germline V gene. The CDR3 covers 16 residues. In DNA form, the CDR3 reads TGTGCCAGCAGCGCGGCTACTACCTCGCGGGGTAATGAGCAGTTCTTC. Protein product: CASSAATTSRGNEQFF.

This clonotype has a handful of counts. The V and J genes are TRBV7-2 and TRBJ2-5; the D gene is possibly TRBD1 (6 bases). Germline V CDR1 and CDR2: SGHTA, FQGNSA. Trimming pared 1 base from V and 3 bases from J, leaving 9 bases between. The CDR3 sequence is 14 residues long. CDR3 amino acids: CASSLVYREETQYF. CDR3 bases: TGTGCCAGCAGCTTAGTTTACAGGGAAGAGACCCAGTACTTC. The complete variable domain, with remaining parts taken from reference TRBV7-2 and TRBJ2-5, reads GAGVSQSPSNKVTEKGKDVELRCDPISGHTALYWYRQSLGQGLEFLIYFQGNSAPDKSGLPSDRFSAERTGGSVSTLTIQRTQQEDSAVYLCASSLVYREETQYFGPGTRLLVL.

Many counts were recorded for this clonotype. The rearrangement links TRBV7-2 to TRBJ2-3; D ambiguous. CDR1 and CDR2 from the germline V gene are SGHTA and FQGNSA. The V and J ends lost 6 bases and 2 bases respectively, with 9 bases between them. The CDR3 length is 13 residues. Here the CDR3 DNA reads TGTGCCAGCAGTTTGTTCTACACAGATACGCAGTATTTT. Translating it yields CASSLFYTDTQYF.

In DNA form, the CDR3 reads TGCGCCAGCAGCTTTAGGGGTAGCGGTGCGCAAGAGACCCAGTACTTC. Its protein is CASSFRGSGAQETQYF. The V and J genes are TRBV5-1 and TRBJ2-5, with a tentative D call TRBD2 (6 bases). The germline V gene has CDR1 SGHRS and CDR2 YFSETQ. CDR3 length: 16 amino acids. Trimming cost V 2 bases and J 2 bases, with 16 bases left between them.

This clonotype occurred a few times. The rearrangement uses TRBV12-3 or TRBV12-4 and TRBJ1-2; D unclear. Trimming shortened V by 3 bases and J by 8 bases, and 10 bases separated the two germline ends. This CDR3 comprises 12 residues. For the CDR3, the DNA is TGTGCCAGCAGTTTCGCCGGGAAAGGCTACACCTTC. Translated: CASSFAGKGYTF.

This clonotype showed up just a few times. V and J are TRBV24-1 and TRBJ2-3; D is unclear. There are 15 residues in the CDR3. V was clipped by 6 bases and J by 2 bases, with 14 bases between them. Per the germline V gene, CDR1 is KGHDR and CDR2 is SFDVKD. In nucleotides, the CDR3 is TGTGCCACCAGTCCGCAGGACGAATTCACAGATACGCAGTATTTT. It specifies CATSPQDEFTDTQYF.

The CDR3 here is CASTDWQTGSYEQYF. The CDR3 region has the DNA TGTGCCAGCACCGATTGGCAGACAGGCTCCTACGAGCAGTACTTC. V gene TRBV6-6 combines with J gene TRBJ2-7; TRBD1 might be the D (6 bases). Germline V gene lookup returns CDR1 MNHNY and CDR2 SVGAGI (reference sequence). The V gene lost 7 bases and the J gene lost 0 bases, with 16 bases spanning the gap. CDR3 length: 15 amino acids.

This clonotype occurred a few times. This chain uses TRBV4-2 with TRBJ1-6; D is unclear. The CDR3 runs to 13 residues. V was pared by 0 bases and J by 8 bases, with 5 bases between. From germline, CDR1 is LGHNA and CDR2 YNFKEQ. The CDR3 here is CASSQEVYSPLHF. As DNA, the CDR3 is TGTGCCAGCAGCCAAGAGGTGTATTCACCCCTCCACTTT.

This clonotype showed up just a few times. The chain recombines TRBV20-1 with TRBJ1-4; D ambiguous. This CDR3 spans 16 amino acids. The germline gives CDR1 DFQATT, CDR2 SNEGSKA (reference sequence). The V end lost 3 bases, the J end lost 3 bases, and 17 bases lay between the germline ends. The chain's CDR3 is CSASISGLAPNEKLFF. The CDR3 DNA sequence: TGCAGTGCTAGTATATCAGGCCTAGCCCCTAATGAAAAACTGTTTTTT.

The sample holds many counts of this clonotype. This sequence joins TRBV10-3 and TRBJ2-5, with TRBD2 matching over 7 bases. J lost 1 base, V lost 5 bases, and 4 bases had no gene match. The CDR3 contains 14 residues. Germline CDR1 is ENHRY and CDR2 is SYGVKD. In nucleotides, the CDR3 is TGTGCCATCAGTCCGGGGGGTGTCCAAGAGACCCAGTACTTC. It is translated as CAISPGGVQETQYF.

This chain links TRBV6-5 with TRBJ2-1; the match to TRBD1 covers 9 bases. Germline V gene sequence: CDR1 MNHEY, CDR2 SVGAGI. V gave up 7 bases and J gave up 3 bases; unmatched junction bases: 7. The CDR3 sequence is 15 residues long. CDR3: CASTSQGQGYNEQFF. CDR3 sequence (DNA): TGTGCCAGCACCAGCCAGGGACAGGGCTACAATGAGCAGTTCTTC.

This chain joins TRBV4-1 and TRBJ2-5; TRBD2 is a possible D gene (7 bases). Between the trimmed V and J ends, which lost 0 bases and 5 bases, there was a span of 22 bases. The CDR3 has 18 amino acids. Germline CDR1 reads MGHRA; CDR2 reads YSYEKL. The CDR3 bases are TGCGCCAGCAGCCAAGATGCGGCTTCAACGGGGGGCCGGGAGACCCAGTACTTC. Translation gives CASSQDAASTGGRETQYF.

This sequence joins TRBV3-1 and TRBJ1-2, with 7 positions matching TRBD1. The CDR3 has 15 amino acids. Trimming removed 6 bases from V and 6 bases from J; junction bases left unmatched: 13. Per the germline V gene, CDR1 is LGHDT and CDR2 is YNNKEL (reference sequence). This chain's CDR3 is CASSLVGQEQDGYTF. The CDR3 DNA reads TGTGCCAGCAGTCTCGTCGGACAGGAGCAGGATGGCTACACCTTC. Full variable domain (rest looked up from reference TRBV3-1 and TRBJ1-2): DTAVSQTPKYLVTQMGNDKSIKCEQNLGHDTMYWYKQDSKKFLKIMFSYNNKELIINETVPNRFSPKSPDKAHLNLHINSLELGDSAVYFCASSLVGQEQDGYTFGSGTRLTVV.

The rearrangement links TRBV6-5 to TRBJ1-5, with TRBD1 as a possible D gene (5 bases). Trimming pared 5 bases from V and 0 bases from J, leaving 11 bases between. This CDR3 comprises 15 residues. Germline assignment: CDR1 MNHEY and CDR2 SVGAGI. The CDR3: CASSKGRLSNQPQHF. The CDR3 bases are TGTGCCAGCAGTAAGGGGAGACTTAGCAATCAGCCCCAGCATTTT.

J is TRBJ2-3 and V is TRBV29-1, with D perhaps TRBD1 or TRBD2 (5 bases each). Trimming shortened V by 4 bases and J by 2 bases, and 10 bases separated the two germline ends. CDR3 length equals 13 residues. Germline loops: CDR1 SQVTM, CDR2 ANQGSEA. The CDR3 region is CSVGGITTDTQYF. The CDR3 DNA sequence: TGCAGCGTTGGGGGGATTACCACAGATACGCAGTATTTT.